These 17 T cell receptor beta chains were all obtained from the same sample, sequenced in a study of regulatory T cells in long-lasting Graves disease. CDR3 regions were amplified by Arm-PCR using iRepertoire HTBI primers to build TCR beta libraries. TCRdb re-called the multiplex PCR reads with MiXCR, one entry per CDR3 protein. This repertoire shows about 540,000 distinct CDR3 sequences, 13% found once; its top ten account for over 7.5%. Time point specified: newly diagnosed GD, antithyroid drugs for less than 3 months. The TCR library was made from RNA that had been extracted from PBMCs in TRIzol. This sample was shared with a second study, whose subject was T cells in Graves' hyperthyroidism and ophthalmopathy.

The specimen was peripheral blood mononuclear cells (PBMCs), collected at new diagnosis, from a patient treated with antithyroid drugs. The receptors derive from a man under 40 with Graves disease.

The V and J genes are TRBV27 and TRBJ1-2; no firm D call. CDR1 and CDR2 (germline): MNHEY, SMNVEV (reference sequence). Trimming took off 5 bases at V and 2 bases at J, with 6 bases between the two ends. The length of the CDR3 is 12 residues. CDR3 protein: CASSQRNYGYTF. CDR3 sequence (DNA): TGTGCCAGCAGTCAGAGGAACTATGGCTACACCTTC.

This clonotype has at least ten counts. The V gene is TRBV28, the J gene TRBJ2-6, with TRBD2 matching over 8 bases. Germline trimming cut 1 base from V and 3 bases from J; bases unmatched to any gene: 5. The length of the CDR3 is 17 residues. In germline, CDR1 is MDHEN, CDR2 SYDVKM. CDR3 DNA sequence: TGTGCCAGCAGTTTATCTGGACTAGCTGGTGGGGCCAACGTCCTGACTTTC. The encoded protein is CASSLSGLAGGANVLTF.

This clonotype was detected many times. The DNA for the CDR3 is TGTGCCTGGAAGAGGAACAGGGGGGGACTACCGAACACTGAAGCTTTCTTT. The encoded protein is CAWKRNRGGLPNTEAFF. The rearrangement uses TRBV30 and TRBJ1-1; 8 bases are shared with TRBD1. Germline V gene data show CDR1 as GTSNPN and CDR2 as SVGIG (reference sequence). The CDR3 loop spans 17 amino acids. After removal of 4 bases from V and 1 base from J, the junction contained 14 bases not matched to a gene.

This clonotype was seen many times. This chain joins TRBV19 and TRBJ1-1; D remains unclear. Germline assignment: CDR1 LNHDA and CDR2 SQIVND (reference sequence). V lost 5 bases, J lost 10 bases, and 14 bases lay in between. CDR3 length equals 12 residues. The CDR3 bases are TGTGCCAGTAGTCTCGTTCGAGGTGGAGCTTTCTTT. Translation: CASSLVRGGAFF.

On this clonotype itself: A read error may be the cause here, since a much bigger clone is one base away. J is TRBJ1-1 and V is TRBV9; D gene ambiguous. The CDR3 spans 13 residues. Germline V gives CDR1 SGDLS, CDR2 YYNGEE. CDR3 residues: CVSSVGRSTEAFF. The CDR3 bases are TGTGTCAGCAGCGTAGGGCGGTCCACTGAAGCTTTCTTT.

This clonotype showed up many times. The V call is TRBV27, the J call TRBJ2-3; the D call may be TRBD1 or TRBD2 (6 bases each). The CDR3 extends over 13 amino acids. V shed 7 bases and J shed 3 bases, with 11 bases lying between them. CDR1 is MNHEY and CDR2 is SMNVEV in the germline V gene (reference sequence). CDR3 nucleotide sequence: TGTGCCAGCAACGGGGGCCGGACAGATACGCAGTATTTT. Encoded protein: CASNGGRTDTQYF.

This clonotype was counted only a few times. The chain uses TRBV14 and TRBJ1-1; D is uncertain. The CDR3 is made up of 11 amino acids. Trimming cost V 3 bases and J 8 bases, with 7 bases left between them. Germline V CDR1 and CDR2: SGHDN, FVKESK. The CDR3 DNA sequence: TGTGCCAGCAGCCACGATTCCGAAGCTTTCTTT. It is translated as CASSHDSEAFF.

This clonotype has a handful of counts. The V and J genes are TRBV5-4 and TRBJ2-7; D not resolved. From germline, CDR1 is SGHNT and CDR2 YYREEE (reference sequence). With 0 bases removed from V and 11 bases from J, the gap between germline ends came to 18 bases. CDR3 size: 14 residues. For the CDR3, the DNA is TGTGCCAGCAGCTTGGAATTAGACCAGGCGAGAAAGTACTTC. Its protein is CASSLELDQARKYF.

This clonotype has more than one count but fewer than ten. The J gene is TRBJ1-5, the V gene TRBV19, with 7 bases lining up with TRBD1. The junction had 6 bases not matched to a gene; V was cut back by 4 bases and J by 0 bases. The CDR3 extends over 16 amino acids. Per germline, CDR1 LNHDA and CDR2 SQIVND (reference sequence). The CDR3 reads CASSTTGQASNQPQHF. CDR3 coding DNA: TGTGCCAGTAGTACCACTGGACAGGCTAGCAATCAGCCCCAGCATTTT.

J is TRBJ1-2 and V is TRBV4-1; no clear D gene. Germline V gene data show CDR1 as MGHRA and CDR2 as YSYEKL. V lost 4 bases to trimming and J lost 6 bases, with 18 bases between them. The CDR3 is made up of 15 amino acids. CDR3 region: CASSPSLGRFNGYTF. As DNA, the CDR3 is TGCGCCAGCAGCCCGAGTCTAGGCAGGTTCAATGGCTACACCTTC.

This clonotype was detected ten times or more. The genes are TRBV20-1 and TRBJ2-1; D could derive from TRBD1 or TRBD2 (5 bases each). V shed 1 base and J shed 0 bases, with 13 bases lying between them. The CDR3 contains 16 residues. Germline CDR1 and CDR2: DFQATT and SNEGSKA (reference sequence). The chain's CDR3 is CSARAPGPGSYNEQFF. CDR3 DNA sequence: TGCAGTGCTAGAGCGCCGGGACCCGGCTCCTACAATGAGCAGTTCTTC.

At least ten counts were recorded for this clonotype. The rearrangement joins TRBV13 to TRBJ1-2; possible D gene TRBD1, 6 bases. The CDR3 totals 16 residues. The germline gives CDR1 PRHDT, CDR2 FYEKMQ (reference sequence). Trimming removed 6 bases from V and 0 bases from J, with 17 bases in between. Here the CDR3 reads CASSFLRTDANYGYTF. CDR3 nucleotide sequence: TGTGCCAGCAGTTTTCTACGGACAGACGCTAACTATGGCTACACCTTC.

Only a few counts were recorded for this clonotype. This sequence joins TRBV19 and TRBJ2-1; D unresolved. Trimming removed 6 bases from V and 7 bases from J, with 7 bases in between. The V gene's germline CDR1 is LNHDA and CDR2 SQIVND (reference sequence). The CDR3 extends over 11 amino acids. The CDR3 DNA follows: TGTGCCAGTAGGCAGAGGAATGAGCAGTTCTTC. Translation gives CASRQRNEQFF.

This clonotype was recorded many times. The genes are TRBV25-1 and TRBJ2-4, with D perhaps TRBD1 (5 bases). Looked up from germline, CDR1 is MGHDK and CDR2 is SYGVNS. CDR3 length: 15 amino acids. V was cut by 4 bases and J by 0 bases, with 10 bases left in between. As DNA, the CDR3 is TGTGCCAGCAGTGGGAAGGGGTTAGCCAAAAACATTCAGTACTTC. Encoded protein: CASSGKGLAKNIQYF.

This clonotype was seen ten or more times. This chain joins TRBV14 and TRBJ1-2; D ambiguous. The CDR3 loop spans 13 amino acids. Per the germline V gene, CDR1 is SGHDN and CDR2 is FVKESK. The ends were cut back, 0 bases at V and 4 bases at J, with 6 bases in the middle. CDR3: CASSQDGVYGYTF. In DNA, the CDR3 is TGTGCCAGCAGCCAAGACGGGGTCTATGGCTACACCTTC. The full variable domain, completed using reference TRBV14 and TRBJ1-2, is EAGVTQFPSHSVIEKGQTVTLRCDPISGHDNLYWYRRVMGKEIKFLLHFVKESKQDESGMPNNRFLAERTGGTYSTLKVQPAELEDSGVYFCASSQDGVYGYTFGSGTRLTVV.

This chain connects TRBV18 to TRBJ2-7, with TRBD1 matching 10 bases. The germline gives CDR1 KGHSH, CDR2 LQKENI. This CDR3 is 14 amino acids long. V lost 3 bases, J lost 6 bases, and 5 bases stayed unmatched. The CDR3 DNA sequence: TGTGCCAGCTCACCCGTTGACAGGGGGCTCGAGCAGTACTTC. Residues: CASSPVDRGLEQYF.

As concerns this clonotype: This may be a read error, as it is one base from a much larger clone. V usage is TRBV5-1 and J usage is TRBJ2-7; D is unresolved. Germline V lookup: CDR1 SGHRS, CDR2 YFSETQ. This CDR3 has 16 amino acids. The CDR3: CTSRLNGLNPPYEQYF. In DNA, the CDR3 is TGCACCAGCAGGCTGAACGGGTTGAACCCCCCCTACGAGCAGTACTTC.